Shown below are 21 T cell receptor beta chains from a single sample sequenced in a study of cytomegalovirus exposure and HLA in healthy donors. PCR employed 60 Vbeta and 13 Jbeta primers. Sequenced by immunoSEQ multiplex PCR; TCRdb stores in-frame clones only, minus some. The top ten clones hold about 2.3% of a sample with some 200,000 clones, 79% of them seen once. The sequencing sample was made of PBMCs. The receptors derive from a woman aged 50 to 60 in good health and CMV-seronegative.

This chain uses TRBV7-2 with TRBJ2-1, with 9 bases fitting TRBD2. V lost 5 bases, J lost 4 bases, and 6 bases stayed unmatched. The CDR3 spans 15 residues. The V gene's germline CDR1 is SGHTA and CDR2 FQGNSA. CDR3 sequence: CASSQERGVYNEQFF. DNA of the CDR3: TGTGCCAGCAGCCAGGAGCGGGGGGTATACAATGAGCAGTTCTTC.

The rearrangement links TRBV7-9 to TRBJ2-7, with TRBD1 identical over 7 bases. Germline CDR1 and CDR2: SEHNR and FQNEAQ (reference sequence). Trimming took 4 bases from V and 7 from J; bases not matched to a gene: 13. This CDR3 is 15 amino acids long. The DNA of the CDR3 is TGTGCCAGCAGCTCGCCGACAGGGAGCGTAAGGGAGCAGTACTTC. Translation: CASSSPTGSVREQYF.

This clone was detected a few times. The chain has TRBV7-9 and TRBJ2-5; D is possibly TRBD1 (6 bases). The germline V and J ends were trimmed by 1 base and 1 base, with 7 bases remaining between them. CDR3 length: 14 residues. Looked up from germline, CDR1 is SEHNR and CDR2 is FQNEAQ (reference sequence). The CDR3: CASSLGTVQETQYF. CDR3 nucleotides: TGTGCCAGCAGCTTAGGGACAGTCCAAGAGACCCAGTACTTC. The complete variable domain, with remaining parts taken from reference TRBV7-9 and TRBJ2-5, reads DTGVSQNPRHKITKRGQNVTFRCDPISEHNRLYWYRQTLGQGPEFLTYFQNEAQLEKSRLLSDRFSAERPKGSFSTLEIQRTEQGDSAMYLCASSLGTVQETQYFGPGTRLLVL.

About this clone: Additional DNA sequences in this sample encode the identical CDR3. The CDR3 nucleotides read TGTGCCAGCAGCCAGACAGGAAACTATGGCTACACCTTC. This gives the protein CASSQTGNYGYTF. V gene TRBV6-5 combines with J gene TRBJ1-2; weak D call: TRBD1 (6 bases). CDR3 length equals 13 residues. Trimming stripped 6 bases from V and 2 bases from J, with 10 bases between. The germline V gene encodes CDR1 MNHEY and CDR2 SVGAGI.

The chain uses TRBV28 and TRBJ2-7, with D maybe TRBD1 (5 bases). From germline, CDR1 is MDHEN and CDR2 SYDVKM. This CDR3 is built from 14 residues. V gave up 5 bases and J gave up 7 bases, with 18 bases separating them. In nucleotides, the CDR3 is TGTGCCAGCAGTGATACCTTTGACAGTTATGAGCAGTACTTC. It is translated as CASSDTFDSYEQYF. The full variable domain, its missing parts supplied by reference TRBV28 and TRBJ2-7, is DVKVTQSSRYLVKRTGEKVFLECVQDMDHENMFWYRQDPGLGLRLIYFSYDVKMKEKGDIPEGYSVSREKKERFSLILESASTNQTSMYLCASSDTFDSYEQYFGPGTRLTVT.

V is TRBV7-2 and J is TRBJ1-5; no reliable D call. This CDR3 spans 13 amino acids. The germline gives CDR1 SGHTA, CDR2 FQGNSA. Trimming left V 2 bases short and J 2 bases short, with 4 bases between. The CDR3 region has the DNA TGTGCCAGCAGCTTACCCGGCAATCAGCCCCAGCATTTT. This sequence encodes CASSLPGNQPQHF.

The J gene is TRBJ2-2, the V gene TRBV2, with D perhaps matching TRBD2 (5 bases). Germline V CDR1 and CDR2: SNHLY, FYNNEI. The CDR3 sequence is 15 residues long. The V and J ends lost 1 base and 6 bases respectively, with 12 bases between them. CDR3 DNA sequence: TGTGCCAGCAGTGAAGAGCTCGTGGGAGCCGGGGAGCTGTTTTTT. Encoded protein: CASSEELVGAGELFF. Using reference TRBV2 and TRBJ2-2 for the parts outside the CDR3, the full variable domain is EPEVTQTPSHQVTQMGQEVILRCVPISNHLYFYWYRQILGQKVEFLVSFYNNEISEKSEIFDDQFSVERPDGSNFTLKIRSTKLEDSAMYFCASSEELVGAGELFFGEGSRLTVL.

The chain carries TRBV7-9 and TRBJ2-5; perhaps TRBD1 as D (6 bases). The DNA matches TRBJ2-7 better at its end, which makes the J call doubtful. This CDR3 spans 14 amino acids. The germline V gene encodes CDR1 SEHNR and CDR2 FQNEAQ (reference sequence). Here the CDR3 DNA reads TGTGCCAGCAGTCGCGCAGGGGCCCCCTACGAGCAGTACTTC. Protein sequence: CASSRAGAPYEQYF.

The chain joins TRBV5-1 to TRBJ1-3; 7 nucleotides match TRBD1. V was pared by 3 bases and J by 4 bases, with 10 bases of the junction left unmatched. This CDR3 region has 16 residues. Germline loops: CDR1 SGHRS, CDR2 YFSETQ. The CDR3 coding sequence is TGCGCCAGCAGCTCCCGGGGGACAGCGTACGGAAACACCATATATTTT. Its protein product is CASSSRGTAYGNTIYF.

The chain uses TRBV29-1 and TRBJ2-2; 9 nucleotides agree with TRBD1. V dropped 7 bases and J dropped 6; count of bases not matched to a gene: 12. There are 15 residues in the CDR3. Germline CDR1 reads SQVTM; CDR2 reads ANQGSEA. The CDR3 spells CSAKAPGQGSGELFF. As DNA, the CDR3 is TGCAGCGCTAAAGCGCCGGGACAGGGATCCGGGGAGCTGTTTTTT.

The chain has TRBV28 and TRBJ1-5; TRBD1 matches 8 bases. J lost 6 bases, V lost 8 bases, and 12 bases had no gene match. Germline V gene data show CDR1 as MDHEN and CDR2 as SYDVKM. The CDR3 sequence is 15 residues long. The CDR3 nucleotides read TGTGCCAGCCTACTGGACAGGGTATCGGGTCAGCCCCAGCATTTT. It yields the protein CASLLDRVSGQPQHF.

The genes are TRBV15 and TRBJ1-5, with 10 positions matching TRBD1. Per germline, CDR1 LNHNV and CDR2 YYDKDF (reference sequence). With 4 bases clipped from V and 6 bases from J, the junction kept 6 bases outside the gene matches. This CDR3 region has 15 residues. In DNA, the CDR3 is TGTGCCACCAGCATGGACAGGGGGGTCGGTCAGCCCCAGCATTTT. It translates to CATSMDRGVGQPQHF. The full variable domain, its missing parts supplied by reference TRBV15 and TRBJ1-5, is DAMVIQNPRYQVTQFGKPVTLSCSQTLNHNVMYWYQQKSSQAPKLLFHYYDKDFNNEADTPDNFQSRRPNTSFCFLDIRSPGLGDTAMYLCATSMDRGVGQPQHFGDGTRLSIL.

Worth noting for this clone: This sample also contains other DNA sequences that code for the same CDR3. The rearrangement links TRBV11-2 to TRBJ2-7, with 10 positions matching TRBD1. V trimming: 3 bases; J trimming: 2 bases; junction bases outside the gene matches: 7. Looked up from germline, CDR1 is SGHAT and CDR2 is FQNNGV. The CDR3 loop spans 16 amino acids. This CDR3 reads CASSLAAGTGAYEQYF. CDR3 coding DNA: TGTGCCAGCAGCTTGGCCGCCGGGACAGGGGCCTACGAGCAGTACTTC.

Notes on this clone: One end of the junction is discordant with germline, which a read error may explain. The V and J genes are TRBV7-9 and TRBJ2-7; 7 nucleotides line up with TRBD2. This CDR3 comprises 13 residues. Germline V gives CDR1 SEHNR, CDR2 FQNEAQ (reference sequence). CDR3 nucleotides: TGTTCCAGCAGCTTTGGGGGGGAATACGAGCAGTACTTC. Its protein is CSSSFGGEYEQYF.

CDR3 amino acids: CASSSTDGTGLNQPQHF. DNA for the CDR3: TGTGCCAGCAGTTCTACCGACGGGACAGGGCTAAATCAGCCCCAGCATTTT. The J gene is TRBJ1-5, the V gene TRBV27, with 9 nucleotides matching TRBD1. Germline CDR1 MNHEY, CDR2 SMNVEV (reference sequence). V lost 4 bases, J lost 4 bases, and 11 bases stayed unmatched. This CDR3 spans 17 amino acids.

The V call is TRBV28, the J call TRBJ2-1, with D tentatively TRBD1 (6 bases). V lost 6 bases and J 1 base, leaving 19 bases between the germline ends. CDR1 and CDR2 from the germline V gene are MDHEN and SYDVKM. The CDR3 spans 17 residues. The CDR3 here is CASSSTEGVGSYNEQFF. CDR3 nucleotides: TGTGCCAGCAGCTCTACTGAGGGGGTCGGGTCCTACAATGAGCAGTTCTTC.

CDR3 sequence (DNA): TGTGCCAGCAGCTTAGCGGTCGCGGGGGCCTTATACGAGCAGTACTTC. Its translation: CASSLAVAGALYEQYF. This chain joins TRBV7-2 and TRBJ2-7, with D perhaps TRBD2 (7 bases). This CDR3 is 16 amino acids long. The V and J ends lost 0 bases and 4 bases respectively, with 16 bases between them. The germline CDR1 and CDR2 sequences are SGHTA and FQGNSA. The full variable domain, completed using reference TRBV7-2 and TRBJ2-7, is GAGVSQSPSNKVTEKGKDVELRCDPISGHTALYWYRQSLGQGLEFLIYFQGNSAPDKSGLPSDRFSAERTGGSVSTLTIQRTQQEDSAVYLCASSLAVAGALYEQYFGPGTRLTVT.

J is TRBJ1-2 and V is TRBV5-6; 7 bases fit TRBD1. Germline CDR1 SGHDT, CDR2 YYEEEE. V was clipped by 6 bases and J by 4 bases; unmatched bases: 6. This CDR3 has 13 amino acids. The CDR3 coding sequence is TGTGCCAGCACCGTGGGACAGAGCTATGGCTACACCTTC. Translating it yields CASTVGQSYGYTF. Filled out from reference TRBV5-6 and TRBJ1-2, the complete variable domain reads DAGVTQSPTHLIKTRGQQVTLRCSPKSGHDTVSWYQQALGQGPQFIFQYYEEEERQRGNFPDRFSGHQFPNYSSELNVNALLLGDSALYLCASTVGQSYGYTFGSGTRLTVV.

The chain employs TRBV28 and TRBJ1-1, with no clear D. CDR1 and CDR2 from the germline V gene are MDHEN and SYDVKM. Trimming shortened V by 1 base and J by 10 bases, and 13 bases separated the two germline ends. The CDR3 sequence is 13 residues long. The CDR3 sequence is CASSLLAEERAFF. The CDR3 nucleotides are TGTGCCAGCAGTTTATTGGCAGAGGAGAGAGCTTTCTTT.

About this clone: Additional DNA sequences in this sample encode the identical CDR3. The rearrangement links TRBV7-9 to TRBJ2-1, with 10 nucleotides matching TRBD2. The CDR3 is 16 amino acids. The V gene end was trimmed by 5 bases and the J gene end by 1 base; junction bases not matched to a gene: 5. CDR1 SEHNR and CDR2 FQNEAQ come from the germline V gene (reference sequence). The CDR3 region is CASSPLAGGSYNEQFF. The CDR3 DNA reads TGTGCCAGCAGCCCGTTAGCGGGAGGATCCTACAATGAGCAGTTCTTC.

DNA of the CDR3: TGTGCCAGCAGCTTAGGTAGTAATGAGCAGTTCTTC. It is translated as CASSLGSNEQFF. J is TRBJ2-1 and V is TRBV7-9; D is uncertain. Between the trimmed V and J ends, which lost 1 base and 7 bases, there was a span of 5 bases. The CDR3 sequence is 12 residues long. Germline values: CDR1 SEHNR, CDR2 FQNEAQ (reference sequence).